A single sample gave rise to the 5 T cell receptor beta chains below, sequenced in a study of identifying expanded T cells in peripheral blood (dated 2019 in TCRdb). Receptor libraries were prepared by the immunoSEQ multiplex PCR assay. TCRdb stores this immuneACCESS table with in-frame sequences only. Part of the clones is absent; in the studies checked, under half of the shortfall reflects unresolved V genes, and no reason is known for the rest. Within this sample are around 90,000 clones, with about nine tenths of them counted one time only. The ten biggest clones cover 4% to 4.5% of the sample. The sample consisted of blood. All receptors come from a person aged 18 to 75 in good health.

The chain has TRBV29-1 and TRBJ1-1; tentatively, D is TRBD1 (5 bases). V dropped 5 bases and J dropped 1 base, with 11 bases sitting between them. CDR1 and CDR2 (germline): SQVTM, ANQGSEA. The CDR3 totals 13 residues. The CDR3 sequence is CSVRGRGNTEAFF. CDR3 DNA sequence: TGCAGCGTTAGGGGACGTGGGAACACTGAAGCTTTCTTT. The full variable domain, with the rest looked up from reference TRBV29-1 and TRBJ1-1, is SAVISQKPSRDICQRGTSLTIQCQVDSQVTMMFWYRQQPGQSLTLIATANQGSEATYESGFVIDKFPISRPNLTFSTLTVSNMSPEDSSIYLCSVRGRGNTEAFFGQGTRLTVV.

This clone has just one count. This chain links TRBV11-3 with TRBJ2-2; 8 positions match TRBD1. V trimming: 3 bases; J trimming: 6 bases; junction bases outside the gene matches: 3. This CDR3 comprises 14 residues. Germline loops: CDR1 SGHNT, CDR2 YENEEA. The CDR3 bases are TGTGCCAGCAGCTTGACAGGGGACGCCGGGGAGCTGTTTTTT. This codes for CASSLTGDAGELFF.

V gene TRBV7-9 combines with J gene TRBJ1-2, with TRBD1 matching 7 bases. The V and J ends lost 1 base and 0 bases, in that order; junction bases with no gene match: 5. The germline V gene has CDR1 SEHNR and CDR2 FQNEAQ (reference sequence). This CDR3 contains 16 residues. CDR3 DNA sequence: TGTGCCAGCAGCTTAGGAGGGACAGAGACTAACTATGGCTACACCTTC. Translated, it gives CASSLGGTETNYGYTF.

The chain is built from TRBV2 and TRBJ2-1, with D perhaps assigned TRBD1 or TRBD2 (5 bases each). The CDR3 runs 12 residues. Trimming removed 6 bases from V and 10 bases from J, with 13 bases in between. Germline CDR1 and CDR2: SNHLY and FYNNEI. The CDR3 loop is CASSPGRQEQFF. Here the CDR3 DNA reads TGTGCCAGCAGCCCGGGACGTCAGGAGCAGTTCTTC.

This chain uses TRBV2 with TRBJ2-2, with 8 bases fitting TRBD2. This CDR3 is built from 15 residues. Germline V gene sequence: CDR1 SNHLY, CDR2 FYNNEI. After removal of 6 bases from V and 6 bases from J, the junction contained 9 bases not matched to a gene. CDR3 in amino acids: CASRGRTSISGELFF. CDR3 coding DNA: TGTGCCAGCAGAGGGCGGACTAGCATCTCCGGGGAGCTGTTTTTT.